This TCR beta chain was profiled in a study of T-cell memory formation after mild COVID-19. Germline V gene sequence: CDR1 SGHDN, CDR2 FVKESK. V lost 1 base, J lost 8 bases, and 14 bases lay in between. CDR3 length: 15 amino acids. TCRdb analysed the 5' RACE reads with MiXCR anew, one entry per CDR3 protein. The sample has some 330,000 distinct CDR3 sequences; roughly 21% are singletons. This clonotype was picked up a small number of times. The sequencing sample was made of PBMCs or a T cell subset sorted from them (not recorded which). J is TRBJ2-2 and V is TRBV14, with D uncertain. This receptor was identified in an adult woman who had mild COVID-19 (a few samples of this study predate the infection). Cell type and time point are not known. The CDR3 protein is CASSQVPGGVGELFF. CDR3 in DNA: TGTGCCAGCAGCCAAGTCCCAGGTGGAGTAGGGGAGCTGTTTTTT.